The 4 T cell receptor beta chains reported below all come from one sample, sequenced in a study of shared clonotypes between healthy human individuals. Repertoires were generated with immunoSEQ multiplex PCR, while TCRdb's copy carries only in-frame clones and drops some. The sample has a few million clones; about nine tenths are singletons. Sequenced material: naive CD4+ T cells from PBMCs. Subset given: CD45RA+ positively selected. All receptors derive from a man aged 18 to 30 in good health. Some clones in this sample may be carry-over from other donors' samples.

The chain is built from TRBV7-8 and TRBJ1-1; no reliable D call. The CDR3 has 12 residues. Trimming took 2 bases from V and 1 from J, leaving 2 bases between them. Germline CDR1 SGHVS, CDR2 FQNEAQ. The CDR3 here is CASSLKNTEAFF. Here the CDR3 DNA reads TGTGCCAGCAGCTTAAAGAACACTGAAGCTTTCTTT. Drawing the rest from reference TRBV7-8 and TRBJ1-1, the complete variable domain is GAGVSQSPRYKVAKRGQDVALRCDPISGHVSLFWYQQALGQGPEFLTYFQNEAQLDKSGLPSDRFFAERPEGSVSTLKIQRTQQEDSAVYLCASSLKNTEAFFGQGTRLTVV.

The genes are TRBV7-2 and TRBJ1-3; no firm D call. CDR3 length: 13 residues. The V gene's germline CDR1 is SGHTA and CDR2 FQGNSA. V was pared by 2 bases and J by 5 bases, with 7 bases between. The CDR3 sequence: CASSLRSRNTIYF. The CDR3 DNA sequence: TGTGCCAGCAGCTTAAGGAGTCGAAACACCATATATTTT.

The chain has TRBV18 and TRBJ1-2; a weak D match, TRBD1 (5 bases). CDR1 and CDR2 (germline): KGHSH, LQKENI. Trimming pared 6 bases from V and 7 bases from J, leaving 21 bases between. CDR3 length: 15 residues. CDR3 protein: CASSLDAGGRLGYTF. The CDR3 region has the DNA TGTGCCAGCTCCTTGGACGCTGGGGGTCGGCTTGGCTACACCTTC.

The chain has TRBV28 and TRBJ2-3, with D possibly TRBD2 on 5 matching bases. Germline-derived CDR1 and CDR2 are MDHEN and SYDVKM. The CDR3 covers 13 residues. Trimming shortened V by 6 bases and J by 3 bases, and 10 bases separated the two germline ends. The CDR3 loop is CASSPWTTDTQYF. DNA of the CDR3: TGTGCCAGCAGCCCTTGGACTACAGATACGCAGTATTTT.